The rows below give T cell receptor beta chains drawn from one sample of a study of cytomegalovirus exposure and HLA in healthy donors. Produced via immunoSEQ multiplex PCR; TCRdb's table is partial and in-frame only. The table includes almost 200,000 clones, 70% to 80% detected once. Specimen: PBMCs. All receptors come from a male donor in good health and CMV-seropositive. The CDR3 runs from the conserved cysteine through the conserved F or W. Each record gives: V gene, D gene, clone size, J gene, CDR3 protein, CDR3 DNA. A D gene is named only where the DNA matches it firmly. Only some rows state a clone size, as once, few, many or a class for expanded clones.

v_gene: TRBV2
d_gene: TRBD1
abundance: -
j_gene: TRBJ1-1
CDR3aa: CASTIDRGEAFF
CDR3nt: TGTGCCAGCACCATAGACAGGGGTGAAGCTTTCTTT

v_gene: TRBV7-9
d_gene: TRBD2
abundance: -
j_gene: TRBJ2-1
CDR3aa: CASNPSGSGNEQFF
CDR3nt: TGTGCCAGCAACCCTAGCGGGAGTGGCAATGAGCAGTTCTTC

v_gene: TRBV7-9
d_gene: -
abundance: -
j_gene: TRBJ2-7
CDR3aa: CAGRLSGLNYEQYF
CDR3nt: TGTGCCGGCAGGCTTAGCGGACTAAACTACGAGCAGTACTTC

v_gene: TRBV19
d_gene: TRBD2
abundance: -
j_gene: TRBJ2-5
CDR3aa: CASSIGLAGGAEQYF
CDR3nt: TGTGCCAGTAGTATTGGACTAGCGGGAGGGGCTGAGCAGTACTTC

v_gene: TRBV10-3
d_gene: -
abundance: -
j_gene: TRBJ2-7
CDR3aa: CAISPGEGVYEQYF
CDR3nt: TGTGCCATCAGTCCCGGAGAGGGGGTCTACGAGCAGTACTTC

v_gene: TRBV15
d_gene: -
abundance: -
j_gene: TRBJ2-7
CDR3aa: CATSSSQGTYEQYF
CDR3nt: TGTGCCACCAGCAGCTCTCAGGGAACCTACGAGCAGTACTTC

v_gene: TRBV4-1
d_gene: -
abundance: -
j_gene: TRBJ1-1
CDR3aa: CASSPRPLQREPAFF
CDR3nt: TGCGCCAGCAGCCCGCGTCCCCTCCAACGGGAGCCAGCTTTCTTT

v_gene: TRBV7-2
d_gene: -
abundance: -
j_gene: TRBJ2-5
CDR3aa: CASSLVEGAKTQYF
CDR3nt: TGTGCCAGCAGCTTAGTCGAGGGAGCAAAGACCCAGTACTTC

v_gene: TRBV19
d_gene: -
abundance: -
j_gene: TRBJ1-2
CDR3aa: CASSPTGSYGYTF
CDR3nt: TGTGCCAGTAGCCCCACAGGTAGCTATGGCTACACCTTC

v_gene: TRBV5-6
d_gene: -
abundance: -
j_gene: TRBJ2-7
CDR3aa: CASSLGQSYEQYF
CDR3nt: TGCGCCAGCAGCTTGGGACAATCCTACGAGCAGTACTTC

v_gene: TRBV29-1
d_gene: TRBD1
abundance: -
j_gene: TRBJ1-2
CDR3aa: CSSHSGGGGGYTF
CDR3nt: TGCAGCTCCCACTCAGGGGGCGGAGGAGGCTACACCTTC

v_gene: TRBV5-4
d_gene: TRBD2
abundance: once
j_gene: TRBJ2-7
CDR3aa: CASSPTHGRASEQYF
CDR3nt: TGTGCCAGCAGCCCAACCCACGGGAGGGCCAGCGAGCAGTACTTC

v_gene: TRBV4-1
d_gene: -
abundance: few
j_gene: TRBJ1-4
CDR3aa: CASSQVMSEGEKLFF
CDR3nt: TGCGCCAGCAGCCAAGTGATGAGCGAGGGTGAAAAACTGTTTTTT

v_gene: TRBV10-1
d_gene: -
abundance: -
j_gene: TRBJ1-1
CDR3aa: CASSELLSDLEETEAFF
CDR3nt: TGCGCCAGCAGTGAGCTCCTAAGTGATTTGGAGGAAACTGAAGCTTTCTTT

v_gene: TRBV29-1
d_gene: TRBD1
abundance: -
j_gene: TRBJ2-7
CDR3aa: CSIDRAFSYEQYF
CDR3nt: TGCAGCATCGACAGGGCATTCTCCTACGAGCAGTACTTC

v_gene: TRBV28
d_gene: -
abundance: -
j_gene: TRBJ1-5
CDR3aa: CASIRSSGSNQPQHF
CDR3nt: TGTGCCAGCATTCGGAGCTCCGGGTCTAATCAGCCCCAGCATTTT

v_gene: TRBV5-1
d_gene: -
abundance: few
j_gene: TRBJ2-3
CDR3aa: CASSLGQITDTQYF
CDR3nt: TGCGCCAGCAGCTTGGGACAGATCACAGATACGCAGTATTTT

v_gene: TRBV30
d_gene: -
abundance: once
j_gene: TRBJ1-5
CDR3aa: CAWRQGSEMYSNQPQHF
CDR3nt: TGTGCCTGGAGGCAAGGTTCGGAGATGTATAGCAATCAGCCCCAGCATTTT

v_gene: TRBV7-2
d_gene: TRBD1
abundance: -
j_gene: TRBJ1-5
CDR3aa: CASSLAGGLGNQPQHF
CDR3nt: TGTGCCAGCAGCTTGGCAGGGGGCCTGGGCAATCAGCCCCAGCATTTT

v_gene: TRBV14
d_gene: TRBD2
abundance: few
j_gene: TRBJ2-1
CDR3aa: CASSLKPGTSFYNEQFF
CDR3nt: TGTGCCAGCAGCCTTAAGCCCGGGACTAGCTTCTACAATGAGCAGTTCTTC

v_gene: TRBV7-6
d_gene: -
abundance: once
j_gene: TRBJ1-2
CDR3aa: CASSSYGATNYGYTF
CDR3nt: TGTGCCAGCAGCTCTTATGGGGCGACTAACTATGGCTACACCTTC

v_gene: TRBV5-5
d_gene: TRBD1
abundance: -
j_gene: TRBJ2-7
CDR3aa: CASSLVDRGRVSGYEQYF
CDR3nt: TGTGCCAGCAGCTTGGTCGACAGGGGACGAGTTAGCGGCTACGAGCAGTACTTC

v_gene: TRBV10-3
d_gene: -
abundance: -
j_gene: TRBJ2-3
CDR3aa: CAISQLGALHTDTQYF
CDR3nt: TGTGCCATCAGTCAGCTAGGGGCCCTACACACAGATACGCAGTATTTT

v_gene: TRBV15
d_gene: -
abundance: -
j_gene: TRBJ1-1
CDR3aa: CATSRGLTEGAFF
CDR3nt: TGTGCCACCAGCAGAGGCTTGACGGAGGGAGCTTTCTTT

v_gene: TRBV5-1
d_gene: -
abundance: -
j_gene: TRBJ2-2
CDR3aa: CASSLLNGGNTGELFF
CDR3nt: TGCGCCAGCAGCTTGTTAAATGGCGGGAACACCGGGGAGCTGTTTTTT

v_gene: TRBV6-1
d_gene: TRBD2
abundance: -
j_gene: TRBJ2-7
CDR3aa: CASSESLAGGPYEQYF
CDR3nt: TGTGCCAGCAGTGAGAGCTTGGCGGGAGGCCCCTACGAGCAGTACTTC

v_gene: TRBV7-3
d_gene: TRBD2
abundance: -
j_gene: TRBJ2-7
CDR3aa: CASSFPGRTYEQYF
CDR3nt: TGTGCCAGCAGCTTCCCCGGGAGGACCTACGAGCAGTACTTC

v_gene: TRBV5-1
d_gene: TRBD2
abundance: -
j_gene: TRBJ2-5
CDR3aa: CASSLEGGGALQETQYF
CDR3nt: TGCGCCAGCAGCTTGGAGGGCGGGGGGGCGCTCCAAGAGACCCAGTACTTC

v_gene: TRBV27
d_gene: -
abundance: -
j_gene: TRBJ2-7
CDR3aa: CASSYRQDVYEQYF
CDR3nt: TGTGCCAGCAGTTATCGACAGGACGTCTACGAGCAGTACTTC

v_gene: TRBV4-1
d_gene: TRBD1
abundance: -
j_gene: TRBJ1-4
CDR3aa: CASSQEGTVNEKLFF
CDR3nt: TGCGCCAGCAGCCAAGAAGGGACAGTTAATGAAAAACTGTTTTTT

v_gene: TRBV29-1
d_gene: TRBD1
abundance: -
j_gene: TRBJ2-2
CDR3aa: CSAGQSGTGELFF
CDR3nt: TGCAGCGCGGGACAGTCGGGCACCGGGGAGCTGTTTTTT

v_gene: TRBV7-2
d_gene: -
abundance: once
j_gene: TRBJ2-7
CDR3aa: CASSSRDSPYEQYF
CDR3nt: TGTGCCAGCAGCTCTCGGGACTCCCCCTACGAGCAGTACTTC

v_gene: TRBV7-3
d_gene: TRBD2
abundance: -
j_gene: TRBJ2-1
CDR3aa: CASSPLAGGRHEQFF
CDR3nt: TGTGCCAGCAGCCCATTAGCGGGGGGGCGTCATGAGCAGTTCTTC

v_gene: TRBV28
d_gene: TRBD1
abundance: once
j_gene: TRBJ1-5
CDR3aa: CASSTGERVDQPQHF
CDR3nt: TGTGCCAGCAGTACAGGGGAAAGGGTGGATCAGCCCCAGCATTTT

v_gene: TRBV28
d_gene: TRBD2
abundance: -
j_gene: TRBJ2-7
CDR3aa: CASSPSGTSSYEQYF
CDR3nt: TGTGCCAGCAGTCCTAGCGGGACGAGCTCCTACGAGCAGTACTTC

v_gene: TRBV4-2
d_gene: -
abundance: -
j_gene: TRBJ1-1
CDR3aa: CASSRGGMNTEAFF
CDR3nt: TGTGCCAGCAGCCGCGGGGGCATGAACACTGAAGCTTTCTTT

v_gene: TRBV21-1
d_gene: -
abundance: -
j_gene: TRBJ1-2
CDR3aa: CARDSIYGYTF
CDR3nt: TGTGCCAGGGACAGCATCTATGGCTACACCTTC

v_gene: TRBV5-7
d_gene: -
abundance: -
j_gene: TRBJ2-1
CDR3aa: CASSLGGGKPYNEQFF
CDR3nt: TGTGCCAGCAGCTTGGGCGGCGGGAAACCTTACAATGAGCAGTTCTTC

v_gene: TRBV13
d_gene: TRBD1
abundance: -
j_gene: TRBJ2-7
CDR3aa: CASSIRTGGEGEQYF
CDR3nt: TGTGCCAGCAGCATCCGGACAGGGGGGGAGGGGGAGCAGTACTTC

v_gene: TRBV5-1
d_gene: -
abundance: -
j_gene: TRBJ1-3
CDR3aa: CASSLGAVGSGNTIYF
CDR3nt: TGCGCCAGCAGCCTCGGAGCCGTTGGCTCTGGAAACACCATATATTTT

v_gene: TRBV18
d_gene: -
abundance: -
j_gene: TRBJ2-2
CDR3aa: CASSRQESNTGELFF
CDR3nt: TGTGCCAGCTCCCGACAGGAGTCGAACACCGGGGAGCTGTTTTTT

v_gene: TRBV6-1
d_gene: -
abundance: -
j_gene: TRBJ2-2
CDR3aa: CASSEFQGSNTGELFF
CDR3nt: TGTGCCAGCAGTGAGTTCCAGGGCTCGAACACCGGGGAGCTGTTTTTT

v_gene: TRBV28
d_gene: -
abundance: -
j_gene: TRBJ1-2
CDR3aa: CASSLKQMDGYTF
CDR3nt: TGTGCCAGCAGTTTAAAACAAATGGATGGCTACACCTTC

v_gene: TRBV27
d_gene: -
abundance: -
j_gene: TRBJ1-1
CDR3aa: CASSPPGPGGRNTEAFF
CDR3nt: TGTGCCAGCAGTCCACCGGGGCCCGGGGGTAGGAACACTGAAGCTTTCTTT

v_gene: TRBV7-9
d_gene: -
abundance: -
j_gene: TRBJ1-1
CDR3aa: CASSPHKEGNTEAFF
CDR3nt: TGTGCCAGCAGTCCTCACAAGGAGGGGAACACTGAAGCTTTCTTT

v_gene: TRBV7-6
d_gene: -
abundance: -
j_gene: TRBJ1-3
CDR3aa: CASSSPSGGNTIYF
CDR3nt: TGTGCCAGCAGCAGTCCCTCAGGTGGAAACACCATATATTTT

v_gene: TRBV5-1
d_gene: TRBD1
abundance: once
j_gene: TRBJ2-3
CDR3aa: CASSLGQGGPDTQYF
CDR3nt: TGCGCCAGCAGCTTAGGACAGGGTGGCCCAGATACGCAGTATTTT

v_gene: TRBV15
d_gene: TRBD1
abundance: -
j_gene: TRBJ1-2
CDR3aa: CATSRDVRTQGAGGYTF
CDR3nt: TGTGCCACCAGCAGAGATGTTAGGACACAGGGGGCTGGGGGCTACACCTTC

v_gene: TRBV10-3
d_gene: TRBD2
abundance: -
j_gene: TRBJ2-2
CDR3aa: CAISDAGGYTGELFF
CDR3nt: TGTGCCATCAGTGATGCGGGAGGGTACACCGGGGAGCTGTTTTTT

v_gene: TRBV29-1
d_gene: TRBD1
abundance: -
j_gene: TRBJ2-5
CDR3aa: CSVVDRGRETQYF
CDR3nt: TGCAGCGTTGTTGACAGGGGCAGAGAGACCCAGTACTTC

v_gene: TRBV19
d_gene: TRBD1
abundance: -
j_gene: TRBJ2-5
CDR3aa: CASSMIGQGAEEQYF
CDR3nt: TGTGCCAGTAGTATGATCGGACAGGGGGCGGAAGAGCAGTACTTC

v_gene: TRBV28
d_gene: -
abundance: -
j_gene: TRBJ1-1
CDR3aa: CASWGGTEAFF
CDR3nt: TGTGCCAGCTGGGGAGGCACTGAAGCTTTCTTT

v_gene: TRBV10-3
d_gene: -
abundance: once
j_gene: TRBJ2-1
CDR3aa: CAIGTGEQFF
CDR3nt: TGTGCCATCGGCACAGGCGAGCAGTTCTTC

v_gene: TRBV7-2
d_gene: TRBD2
abundance: -
j_gene: TRBJ2-3
CDR3aa: CASSSRGAGDPTDTQYF
CDR3nt: TGTGCCAGCAGCTCCCGTGGGGCGGGAGATCCCACAGATACGCAGTATTTT

v_gene: TRBV29-1
d_gene: -
abundance: once
j_gene: TRBJ2-5
CDR3aa: CSVVSEFEYF
CDR3nt: TGCAGCGTTGTCTCGGAGTTTGAATACTTC